The 24 T cell receptor beta chains below all came from one sample that was sequenced in a study of shared clonotypes between healthy human individuals. Measured with immunoSEQ multiplex PCR; TCRdb has only the in-frame clones, and not every one. The repertoire holds approximately 510,000 clones, 79% seen once, with 13% in the top ten. The sequencing input was PBMCs. Receptors originate from a woman between 40 and 50 years old in good health. Some clones in this sample may be carry-over from other donors' samples.

The gene calls are TRBV7-3 and TRBJ1-3; 8 bases line up with TRBD1. Germline V lookup: CDR1 SGHTA, CDR2 FQGTGA. CDR3 length: 13 amino acids. After removal of 4 bases from V and 9 bases from J, the junction contained 5 bases not matched to a gene. The CDR3 spells CASSYGQGFTIYF. CDR3 DNA: TGTGCCAGCAGCTACGGACAGGGATTCACCATATATTTT.

Turning to this clone: Other DNA sequences in the same sample also yield this CDR3. The chain joins TRBV15 to TRBJ2-6; TRBD1 or TRBD2 may be the D gene (5 bases each). CDR1 is LNHNV and CDR2 is YYDKDF in the germline V gene (reference sequence). V was clipped by 1 base and J by 4 bases, with 8 bases between them. CDR3 length: 15 residues. The CDR3 sequence: CATSRGGTGANVLTF. The CDR3 DNA sequence: TGTGCCACCAGCAGAGGTGGGACCGGGGCCAACGTCCTGACTTTC.

J is TRBJ2-4 and V is TRBV4-3; possible D gene TRBD2, 6 bases. Germline V gives CDR1 LGHNA, CDR2 YSLEER. The CDR3 extends over 14 amino acids. With 2 bases removed from V and 8 bases from J, the gap between germline ends came to 13 bases. CDR3 residues: CASSQRRGRYIQYF. The CDR3, as DNA: TGCGCCAGCAGCCAACGGCGGGGCAGGTACATTCAGTACTTC.

This rearrangement joins TRBV7-9 to TRBJ2-2, with D tentatively TRBD2 (6 bases). This CDR3 is built from 16 residues. V shed 3 bases and J shed 2 bases, with 13 bases lying between them. CDR1 and CDR2 from the germline V gene are SEHNR and FQNEAQ (reference sequence). As DNA, the CDR3 is TGTGCCAGCAGCTTCAACGGAGGGCCAAACACCGGGGAGCTGTTTTTT. Protein: CASSFNGGPNTGELFF.

The gene calls are TRBV27 and TRBJ1-2, with D perhaps TRBD1 (5 bases). Germline loops: CDR1 MNHEY, CDR2 SMNVEV (reference sequence). The length of the CDR3 is 22 residues. V shed 1 base and J shed 6 bases, with 36 bases lying between them. The CDR3 coding sequence is TGTGCCAGCAGTTTATTTCCCCTGGGGCCCGACACTTCAGCGGACGGGAGAAATGGCTACACCTTC. Its protein product is CASSLFPLGPDTSADGRNGYTF.

This clone was counted a single time. This chain links TRBV28 with TRBJ2-1; 11 positions match TRBD2. J was trimmed by 8 bases and V by 4 bases; bases with no gene match: 19. The CDR3 has 19 residues. Germline values: CDR1 MDHEN, CDR2 SYDVKM. The CDR3 sequence is CASSSPTSGKMKGIDEQFF. DNA of the CDR3: TGTGCCAGCAGTTCCCCGACTAGCGGGAAAATGAAAGGGATAGATGAGCAGTTCTTC.

The chain is built from TRBV10-1 and TRBJ2-1, with 13 bases lining up with TRBD2. Germline loops: CDR1 WNHNN, CDR2 SYGVQD (reference sequence). V lost 0 bases and J lost 7; bases outside the gene matches: 0. The CDR3 is made up of 15 amino acids. CDR3: CASSESTSGRNEQFF. The CDR3 DNA reads TGCGCCAGCAGTGAGTCGACTAGCGGGAGGAATGAGCAGTTCTTC.

The chain employs TRBV5-1 and TRBJ2-3; 10 nucleotides line up with TRBD1. The CDR3 has 17 residues. V lost 5 bases, J lost 0 bases, and 9 bases stayed unmatched. Germline CDR1 is SGHRS and CDR2 is YFSETQ. The CDR3 bases are TGCGCCAGCAGACCCCTGACAGGGGGCACGAGCACAGATACGCAGTATTTT. It specifies CASRPLTGGTSTDTQYF.

This chain uses TRBV5-1 with TRBJ2-7, with D possibly matching TRBD1 (6 bases). This CDR3 has 14 amino acids. Germline V gives CDR1 SGHRS, CDR2 YFSETQ. Trimming left V 0 bases short and J 9 bases short, with 16 bases between. The CDR3 region is CASSLGPRDTWQYF. The DNA for the CDR3 is TGCGCCAGCAGCTTGGGGCCCCGGGACACTTGGCAGTACTTC.

The chain links TRBV4-3 to TRBJ1-2; D is unclear. The CDR3 consists of 14 residues. Trimming shortened V by 0 bases and J by 4 bases, and 9 bases separated the two germline ends. Germline CDR1 LGHNA, CDR2 YSLEER. The CDR3 region is CASSQDRRLYGYTF. As DNA, the CDR3 is TGCGCCAGCAGCCAAGATCGAAGGCTCTATGGCTACACCTTC.

Comments on this clone: The identical CDR3 is also encoded by other nucleotide sequences in the sample. The V call is TRBV30, the J call TRBJ1-2; tentatively, D is TRBD1 (6 bases). The V gene lost 2 bases and the J gene lost 4 bases, with 8 bases spanning the gap. Germline V gene lookup returns CDR1 GTSNPN and CDR2 SVGIG (reference sequence). The CDR3 is made up of 12 amino acids. CDR3: CAWSTGSYGYTF. In DNA form, the CDR3 reads TGTGCCTGGAGTACAGGGTCCTATGGCTACACCTTC.

This rearrangement joins TRBV5-1 to TRBJ2-2, with a possible D match to TRBD1 (6 bases). CDR3 length: 14 amino acids. Trimming left V 3 bases short and J 5 bases short, with 11 bases between. Germline CDR1 SGHRS, CDR2 YFSETQ. CDR3 sequence (DNA): TGCGCCAGCAGCTCCCACAGGGTTACCGGGGAGCTGTTTTTT. Translated, it gives CASSSHRVTGELFF.

This CDR3 is CASSLEVAGATDTQYF. As DNA, the CDR3 is TGTGCCAGCAGCTTGGAAGTAGCGGGAGCTACAGATACGCAGTATTTT. V gene TRBV5-5 combines with J gene TRBJ2-3; 9 bases are shared with TRBD2. This CDR3 contains 16 residues. Trimming took 0 bases from V and 3 from J; bases not matched to a gene: 5. Germline V gene lookup returns CDR1 SGHKS and CDR2 YYEKEE (reference sequence).

The chain has TRBV9 and TRBJ2-1; TRBD2 matches at 7 bases. The length of the CDR3 is 17 residues. Trimming removed 3 bases from V and 8 bases from J; junction bases left unmatched: 17. The germline gives CDR1 SGDLS, CDR2 YYNGEE. The CDR3 loop is CASSESREGGPRDEQFF. CDR3 nucleotide sequence: TGTGCCAGCAGCGAGAGCAGGGAGGGAGGGCCAAGGGATGAGCAGTTCTTC. Looking up the rest from reference TRBV9 and TRBJ2-1 gives the full variable domain: DSGVTQTPKHLITATGQRVTLRCSPRSGDLSVYWYQQSLDQGLQFLIQYYNGEERAKGNILERFSAQQFPDLHSELNLSSLELGDSALYFCASSESREGGPRDEQFFGPGTRLTVL.

This clone has only one observation. This chain uses TRBV18 with TRBJ2-7, with D unresolved. The V and J ends lost 0 bases and 3 bases respectively, with 9 bases between them. CDR3 length: 14 amino acids. CDR1 KGHSH and CDR2 LQKENI come from the germline V gene. The CDR3 region is CASSPPIGSYEQYF. DNA of the CDR3: TGTGCCAGCTCACCACCGATAGGCAGCTACGAGCAGTACTTC.

This clone was found once. The CDR3 DNA follows: TGTGCCAGCAGCTTAGAACCAGAATATGAGCAGTTCTTC. This encodes CASSLEPEYEQFF. The rearrangement joins TRBV11-2 to TRBJ2-1; D is unresolved. The CDR3 spans 13 residues. The germline V gene has CDR1 SGHAT and CDR2 FQNNGV. Trimming removed 0 bases from V and 8 bases from J, with 8 bases in between.

The chain joins TRBV5-5 to TRBJ2-5; D may be TRBD2 (5 bases). This CDR3 contains 14 residues. Germline CDR1 SGHKS, CDR2 YYEKEE (reference sequence). V lost 1 base to trimming and J lost 5 bases, with 12 bases between them. The CDR3 DNA sequence: TGTGCCAGCAGCTTGCCGTCACTAGGCGAGACCCAGTACTTC. Its translation is CASSLPSLGETQYF.

The rearrangement links TRBV10-3 to TRBJ2-3; D is uncertain. In germline, CDR1 is ENHRY, CDR2 SYGVKD. This CDR3 contains 13 residues. V was clipped by 4 bases and J by 0 bases, with 5 bases between them. The CDR3 here is CAISGLSTDTQYF. Here the CDR3 DNA reads TGTGCCATCAGTGGGCTCAGCACAGATACGCAGTATTTT.

The genes are TRBV12-2 and TRBJ1-2; TRBD1 is taken as the D call from the table, unchecked against the DNA. TRBV12-2 is a known pseudogene. The CDR3 consists of 18 residues. The DNA of the CDR3 is TGTGCAAGTCGCCCCCCGGACAGGGCAAGAACCTTTAACTATGGCTACACCTTC. Its protein product is CASRPPDRARTFNYGYTF.

As for this clone: The sample contains more than one DNA sequence encoding this CDR3. The chain carries TRBV19 and TRBJ2-3, with D possibly TRBD1 on 5 matching bases. The CDR3 totals 14 residues. Germline V gives CDR1 LNHDA, CDR2 SQIVND (reference sequence). V gave up 3 bases and J gave up 1 base, with 8 bases separating them. CDR3 nucleotide sequence: TGTGCCAGTAGTATGGGGCCCGGCACAGATACGCAGTATTTT. This sequence encodes CASSMGPGTDTQYF.

The chain is built from TRBV30 and TRBJ1-2, with D possibly being TRBD1 (5 bases). Trimming took 4 bases from V and 4 from J, leaving 10 bases between them. Germline V gene sequence: CDR1 GTSNPN, CDR2 SVGIG (reference sequence). The CDR3 spans 12 residues. The chain's CDR3 is CAWTGDAYGYTF. As DNA, the CDR3 is TGTGCCTGGACTGGGGACGCCTATGGCTACACCTTC. Drawing the rest from reference TRBV30 and TRBJ1-2, the complete variable domain is SQTIHQWPATLVQPVGSPLSLECTVEGTSNPNLYWYRQAAGRGLQLLFYSVGIGQISSEVPQNLSASRPQDRQFILSSKKLLLSDSGFYLCAWTGDAYGYTFGSGTRLTVV.

This clone was seen only once. The CDR3 sequence is CASSHTWRGAGGDTGELFF. CDR3 bases: TGCGCCAGCAGCCACACTTGGAGGGGAGCGGGAGGTGACACCGGGGAGCTGTTTTTT. This chain links TRBV4-1 with TRBJ2-2; 9 bases match TRBD2. This CDR3 spans 19 amino acids. Trimming at V came to 3 bases and at J to 3 bases, leaving 14 bases not matched to a gene. Germline V gene data show CDR1 as MGHRA and CDR2 as YSYEKL.

The rearrangement links TRBV7-2 to TRBJ2-7; 9 bases fit TRBD1. V lost 5 bases and J lost 5; bases outside the gene matches: 7. This CDR3 comprises 14 residues. The germline V gene has CDR1 SGHTA and CDR2 FQGNSA. CDR3 nucleotides: TGTGCCAGCAGCCTCCGGACAGGGGATGACGAGCAGTACTTC. This gives the protein CASSLRTGDDEQYF.

The rearrangement joins TRBV5-5 to TRBJ1-5; a possible D gene is TRBD1 (5 bases). Germline lookup yields CDR1 SGHKS and CDR2 YYEKEE (reference sequence). The CDR3 loop spans 15 amino acids. V was shortened by 0 bases and J by 3 bases, with 10 bases between the two germline ends. CDR3 amino acids: CASSLVGGDNQPQHF. The CDR3, as DNA: TGTGCCAGCAGCTTGGTCGGGGGGGACAATCAGCCCCAGCATTTT.